This passage covers 9 T cell receptor beta chains from one sample sequenced in a study of blood T cell repertoires in COVID-19. Clones were sequenced by immunoSEQ multiplex PCR, and TCRdb holds only the in-frame ones, with some missing. The sample has approximately 180,000 clones; approximately 85% are singletons. Input material: peripheral blood. The receptors derive from a man aged 60 to 69 with acute or convalescent COVID-19.

The chain recombines TRBV2 with TRBJ1-5; D unclear. Germline loops: CDR1 SNHLY, CDR2 FYNNEI. This CDR3 is built from 13 residues. Between the trimmed V and J ends, which lost 3 bases and 0 bases, there was a span of 3 bases. The CDR3 spells CASSEYSNQPQHF. In DNA, the CDR3 is TGTGCCAGCAGTGAGTATAGCAATCAGCCCCAGCATTTT.

This clone has just one count. This chain uses TRBV7-3 with TRBJ2-3; perhaps TRBD1 as D (5 bases). CDR3 length equals 14 residues. CDR1 is SGHTA, CDR2 FQGTGA, per germline. Trimming cost V 0 bases and J 6 bases, with 10 bases left between them. CDR3 coding DNA: TGTGCCAGCAGCTTAACGGGGCCGGTGGATACGCAGTATTTT. This translates into CASSLTGPVDTQYF.

The CDR3 region is CASTTRDSYEQYF. CDR3 bases: TGTGCCAGTACGACCCGGGACTCCTACGAGCAGTACTTC. This chain uses TRBV9 with TRBJ2-7; weak D call: TRBD2 (5 bases). The CDR3 is 13 residues long. The germline CDR1 and CDR2 sequences are SGDLS and YYNGEE. V lost 8 bases and J 0 bases, leaving 12 bases between the germline ends.

The chain combines TRBV7-8 with TRBJ2-1, with D perhaps TRBD1 (6 bases). The CDR3 is 16 amino acids. Trimming stripped 4 bases from V and 5 bases from J, with 18 bases between. From germline, CDR1 is SGHVS and CDR2 FQNEAQ. CDR3 coding DNA: TGTGCCAGCAGCTCATTCCTGACAGGTGGGGACAATGAGCAGTTCTTC. This sequence encodes CASSSFLTGGDNEQFF.

The rearrangement joins TRBV4-1 to TRBJ2-3; TRBD2 agrees at 7 bases. V gave up 1 base and J gave up 6 bases; unmatched junction bases: 7. CDR1 and CDR2 from the germline V gene are MGHRA and YSYEKL. This CDR3 contains 15 residues. DNA of the CDR3: TGCGCCAGCAGCCAAGGTGCGGGAGCGCTGGATACGCAGTATTTT. Residues: CASSQGAGALDTQYF.

The rearrangement uses TRBV27 and TRBJ2-7; 7 bases map to TRBD2. Looked up from germline, CDR1 is MNHEY and CDR2 is SMNVEV (reference sequence). V gave up 5 bases and J gave up 5 bases; unmatched junction bases: 21. The CDR3 is 18 amino acids. This chain's CDR3 is CASSRWGREAGAGNEQYF. CDR3 sequence (DNA): TGTGCCAGCAGTCGTTGGGGGAGAGAGGCGGGAGCTGGGAACGAGCAGTACTTC.

The chain employs TRBV7-2 and TRBJ1-2; D gene ambiguous. CDR3 length: 13 residues. V lost 5 bases to trimming and J lost 2 bases, with 9 bases between them. Germline CDR1 and CDR2: SGHTA and FQGNSA. The CDR3 region has the DNA TGTGCCAGCAGCCCGGCCGGGAACTATGGCTACACCTTC. Amino acids: CASSPAGNYGYTF.

As regards this clone: The same CDR3 is also encoded by other DNA sequences in this sample. V and J are TRBV28 and TRBJ2-3; D may be TRBD2 (6 bases). V was shortened by 5 bases and J by 0 bases, with 9 bases between the two germline ends. The germline CDR1 and CDR2 sequences are MDHEN and SYDVKM. This CDR3 has 14 residues. The CDR3 nucleotides read TGTGCCAGCAGTCGGGCGGGGAGCACAGATACGCAGTATTTT. It yields the protein CASSRAGSTDTQYF.

The chain has TRBV4-2 and TRBJ2-3, with TRBD2 matching 9 bases. This CDR3 region has 18 residues. Germline CDR1 is LGHNA and CDR2 is YNFKEQ. V lost 2 bases, J lost 2 bases, and 11 bases stayed unmatched. CDR3 loop: CASSQFRASGTNTDTQYF. DNA of the CDR3: TGTGCCAGCAGCCAATTCCGTGCTAGCGGGACCAACACAGATACGCAGTATTTT.